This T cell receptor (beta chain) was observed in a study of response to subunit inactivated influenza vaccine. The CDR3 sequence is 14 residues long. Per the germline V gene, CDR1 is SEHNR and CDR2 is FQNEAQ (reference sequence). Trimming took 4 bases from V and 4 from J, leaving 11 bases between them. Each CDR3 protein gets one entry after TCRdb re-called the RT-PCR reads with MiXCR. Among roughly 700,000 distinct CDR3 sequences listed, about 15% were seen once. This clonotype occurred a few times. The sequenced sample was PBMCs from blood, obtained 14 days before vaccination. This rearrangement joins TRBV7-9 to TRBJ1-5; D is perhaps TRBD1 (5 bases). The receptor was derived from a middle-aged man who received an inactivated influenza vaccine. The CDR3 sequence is CASSSGLANQPQHF. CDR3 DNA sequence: TGTGCCAGCAGCTCAGGGTTAGCTAATCAGCCCCAGCATTTT.